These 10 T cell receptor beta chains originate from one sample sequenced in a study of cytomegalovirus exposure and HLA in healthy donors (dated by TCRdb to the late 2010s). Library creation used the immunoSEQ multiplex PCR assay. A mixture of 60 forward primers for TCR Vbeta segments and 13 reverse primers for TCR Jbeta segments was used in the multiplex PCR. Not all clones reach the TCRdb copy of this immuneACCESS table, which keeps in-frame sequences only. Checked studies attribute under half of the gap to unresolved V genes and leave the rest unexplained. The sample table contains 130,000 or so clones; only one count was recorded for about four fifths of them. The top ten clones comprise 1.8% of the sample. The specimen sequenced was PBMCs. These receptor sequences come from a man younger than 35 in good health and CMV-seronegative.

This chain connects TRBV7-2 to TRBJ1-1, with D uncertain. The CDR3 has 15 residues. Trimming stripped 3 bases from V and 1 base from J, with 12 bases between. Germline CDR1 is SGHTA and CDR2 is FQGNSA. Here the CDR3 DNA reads TGTGCCAGCAGCTTCCGAGGCAGCCCGAACACTGAAGCTTTCTTT. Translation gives CASSFRGSPNTEAFF. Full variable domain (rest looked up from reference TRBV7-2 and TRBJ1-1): GAGVSQSPSNKVTEKGKDVELRCDPISGHTALYWYRQSLGQGLEFLIYFQGNSAPDKSGLPSDRFSAERTGGSVSTLTIQRTQQEDSAVYLCASSFRGSPNTEAFFGQGTRLTVV.

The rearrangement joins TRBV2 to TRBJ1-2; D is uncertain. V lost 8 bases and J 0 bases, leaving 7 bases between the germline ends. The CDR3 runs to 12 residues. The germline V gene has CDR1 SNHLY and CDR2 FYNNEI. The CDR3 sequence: CASGPANYGYTF. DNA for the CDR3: TGTGCCAGCGGGCCAGCTAACTATGGCTACACCTTC.

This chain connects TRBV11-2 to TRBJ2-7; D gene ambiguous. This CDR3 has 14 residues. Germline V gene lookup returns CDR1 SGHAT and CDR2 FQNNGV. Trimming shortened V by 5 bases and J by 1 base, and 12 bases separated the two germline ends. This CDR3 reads CASSPRVDSYEQYF. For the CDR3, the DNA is TGTGCCAGCAGCCCCCGGGTGGATTCCTACGAGCAGTACTTC.

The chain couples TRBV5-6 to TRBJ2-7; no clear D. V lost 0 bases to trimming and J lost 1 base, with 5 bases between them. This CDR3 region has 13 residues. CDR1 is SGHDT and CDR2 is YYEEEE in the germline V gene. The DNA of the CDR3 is TGTGCCAGCAGCTTGGAGCTTTCCTACGAGCAGTACTTC. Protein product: CASSLELSYEQYF.

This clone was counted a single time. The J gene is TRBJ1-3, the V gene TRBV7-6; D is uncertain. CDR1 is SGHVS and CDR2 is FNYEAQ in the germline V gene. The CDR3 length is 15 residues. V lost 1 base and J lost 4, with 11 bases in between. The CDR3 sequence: CASSLEMAMGNTIYF. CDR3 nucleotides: TGTGCCAGCAGCTTAGAAATGGCAATGGGAAACACCATATATTTT.

This CDR3 is CASSSLAGGRNEQFF. DNA for the CDR3: TGTGCCAGCTCATCCCTAGCGGGGGGCAGGAATGAGCAGTTCTTC. This sequence joins TRBV18 and TRBJ2-1; the match to TRBD2 covers 11 bases. Trimming at V came to 5 bases and at J to 7 bases, leaving 7 bases not matched to a gene. Germline V lookup: CDR1 KGHSH, CDR2 LQKENI. The CDR3 covers 15 residues.

CDR3 nucleotides: TGTGCCAGCAGCCCCACACTAGCGGGGGCCCCCTCCTACGAGCAGTACTTC. Translating gives CASSPTLAGAPSYEQYF. The rearrangement joins TRBV13 to TRBJ2-7; 11 bases match TRBD2. Trimming took 5 bases from V and 0 from J; bases not matched to a gene: 9. This CDR3 contains 17 residues. Germline V gene data show CDR1 as PRHDT and CDR2 as FYEKMQ (reference sequence).

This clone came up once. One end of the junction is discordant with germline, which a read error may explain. The CDR3 reads CASNILQVGQPQHF. The DNA for the CDR3 is TGTGCCAGTAATATATTACAGGTGGGACAGCCCCAGCATTTT. The V and J genes are TRBV19 and TRBJ1-5; D is perhaps TRBD1 (5 bases). The CDR3 totals 14 residues. From germline, CDR1 is LNHDA and CDR2 SQIVND (reference sequence).

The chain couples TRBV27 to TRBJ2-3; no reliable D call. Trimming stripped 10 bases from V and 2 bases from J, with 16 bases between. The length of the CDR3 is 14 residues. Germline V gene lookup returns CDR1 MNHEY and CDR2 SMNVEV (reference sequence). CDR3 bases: TGTGCCACCCTCCAGACATTCAACACAGATACGCAGTATTTT. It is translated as CATLQTFNTDTQYF.

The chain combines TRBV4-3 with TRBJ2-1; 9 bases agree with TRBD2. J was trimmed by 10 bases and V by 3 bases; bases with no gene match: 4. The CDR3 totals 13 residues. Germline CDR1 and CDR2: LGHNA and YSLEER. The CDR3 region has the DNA TGCGCCAGCAGCCAGCGGGAGGGGCTCGAGCAGTTCTTC. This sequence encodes CASSQREGLEQFF.